The rows below give T cell receptor beta chains drawn from one sample of a study of blood T cell repertoires in COVID-19. The method was immunoSEQ multiplex PCR; TCRdb's version includes in-frame clones alone and lacks a portion of them. The data hold 80,000 or so clones, with 75% to 90% observed a single time. The sequencing sample was made of peripheral blood. These receptors all come from a human donor in a cohort sampled during active COVID-19. CDR3s include the opening cysteine and the closing phenylalanine or tryptophan. D genes are given only for firm matches.

v_call	d_call	cdr3_length	cdr3_aa
TRBV3-1/TRBV3-2	TRBD2	15	CASTSSGWGSGELFF
TRBV21-1	-	15	CASSKGREVSYEQYF
TRBV20-1	-	15	CSASNRALGENIQYF
TRBV2	-	13	CASAEDITDTQYF
TRBV5-1	-	14	CASSKTASSETQYF
TRBV11-2	TRBD1	17	CASSLAQGTGGIREAFF
TRBV6-6	-	14	CASSYPEQGSEQYF
TRBV2	TRBD2	14	CASSARLAGLEQFF
TRBV27	TRBD1	14	CASSRGPANYGYTF
TRBV7-9	TRBD2	17	CASSLAPLAETTDTQYF
TRBV7-2	-	16	CASSEKTYAGNTEAFF
TRBV7-3	TRBD2	15	CASSSRLAGVNEQFF
TRBV28	-	13	CASSPDPSSRGTF
TRBV7-2	TRBD2	15	CASSFYGTSSYEQYF
TRBV7-2	-	15	CASSSRDSGANVLTF
TRBV5-6	-	13	CASSLGANYGYTF
TRBV18	-	15	CASSGGPSSYNEQFF
TRBV5-1	-	14	CASRQTISQGELFF
TRBV2	-	14	CASSTGFYYEKLFF
TRBV11-2	-	14	CASSLRVSTDTQYF
TRBV4-2	TRBD2	16	CASSQDGAGGYNEQFF
TRBV11-2	TRBD2	16	CASSLGLAGGVGEQFF
TRBV4-1	TRBD1	19	CASSQGVTDRGRPYNEQFF
TRBV6-5	-	13	CASSYGWGDEQFF
TRBV7-3	TRBD2	17	CASSLRLAGPSTDTQYF
TRBV28	-	15	CASSSGSGGDEKLFF
TRBV28	TRBD1	15	CASSLTGVGSDTQYF
TRBV6-4	-	15	CASSDRAGNSETQYF
TRBV4-1	-	15	CASSQGDPGYNEQFF
TRBV12-5	TRBD2	18	CASGLTGLAGATGGELFF
TRBV10-1	TRBD1	13	CASGQGGYNEQFF
TRBV24-1	TRBD1	15	CATSDPATGGQPQHF
TRBV29-1	TRBD1	11	CSGQGLETQYF
TRBV23-1	TRBD1	18	CASGWGQYGRCDNQPQHF
TRBV19	-	13	CASSIDWSYEQYF
TRBV2	TRBD2	15	CASNTLAGGADTQYF
TRBV28	TRBD2	18	CASSPTRGGTLLNYEQYF
TRBV28	-	14	CASSLLSLTGELFF
TRBV2	-	13	CASSTDSNYGYTF
TRBV24-1	-	12	CATSDHRYEQYF
TRBV12-3/TRBV12-4	TRBD2	13	CASRQSGGYEQYF
TRBV29-1	-	13	CSVEGNRKETQYF
TRBV5-1	TRBD1	15	CASRPGTGSSYEQYF
TRBV28	TRBD1	16	CASLSGGATNYNEQFF
TRBV4-2	-	17	CASSQDHTADSNQPQHF
TRBV27	-	15	CASSSHATVNYGYTF
TRBV6-6	TRBD2	16	CASSYPTSESTDTQYF
TRBV10-3	TRBD2	17	CAISELLAGESSYEQYF
TRBV7-9	-	14	CASSSLLGAGKLFF
TRBV10-3	-	11	CAISTGEKLFF